This T cell receptor (beta chain) is drawn from a study of T cells in Graves' hyperthyroidism and ophthalmopathy. Study-wide points: Ophthalmopathy was model-predicted a median about 6.9 months pre-onset.

TCR beta CDR3 region amplification was performed from RNA transcripts. HTBI primers were the set used in a first-round RT-PCR of the TCR CDR3. Using its own MiXCR run on the multiplex PCR reads, TCRdb lists one record per CDR3 protein. In the table there are approximately 600,000 distinct CDR3 sequences, over 12% of which are singletons. The CDR3 runs to 14 residues. Germline CDR1 reads ENHRY; CDR2 reads SYGVKD. V lost 4 bases and J lost 2, with 11 bases in between. This clonotype has ten or more counts. Its antigen is currently unknown. This TCR was sampled from a woman aged 40 to 50 with Graves' ophthalmopathy. Sample: blood. The chain employs TRBV10-3 and TRBJ1-1; D is perhaps TRBD1 (5 bases). The CDR3 sequence: CAISVSDRNTEAFF. CDR3 nucleotides: TGTGCCATCAGTGTCTCAGACAGAAACACTGAAGCTTTCTTT.